This TCR beta chain was identified during a study of beta chain features in type 1 diabetes. Findings and limits, study-wide: Significant though moderate, a shortening of TCRB CDR3s appeared in all four CD4+ subsets of Type 1 diabetes patients.

V lost 3 bases to trimming and J lost 1 base; unmatched junction nucleotides: 1. This CDR3 has 15 amino acids. Germline lookup yields CDR1 SGHRS and CDR2 YFSETQ. Of the isolated RNA, all was reverse transcribed, and so the sequenced material was expressed TCRB transcripts. Clones were read by immunoSEQ multiplex PCR, and TCRdb kept only the in-frame ones, dropping some. The sample records hundreds of thousands of clones, more than 13% being singletons. For this clone: Its antigen is not known.

Sequenced material: naive CD4+ T cells from blood. V is TRBV5-1 and J is TRBJ2-3, with 11 bases lining up with TRBD2. The TCR was taken from a man aged 18 to 30 with type 1 diabetes. The CDR3 loop is CASSSGLAGTDTQYF. The CDR3 bases are TGCGCCAGCAGCTCGGGACTAGCGGGCACAGATACGCAGTATTTT. The complete variable domain, with remaining parts taken from reference TRBV5-1 and TRBJ2-3, reads KAGVTQTPRYLIKTRGQQVTLSCSPISGHRSVSWYQQTPGQGLQFLFEYFSETQRNKGNFPGRFSGRQFSNSRSEMNVSTLELGDSALYLCASSSGLAGTDTQYFGPGTRLTVL.